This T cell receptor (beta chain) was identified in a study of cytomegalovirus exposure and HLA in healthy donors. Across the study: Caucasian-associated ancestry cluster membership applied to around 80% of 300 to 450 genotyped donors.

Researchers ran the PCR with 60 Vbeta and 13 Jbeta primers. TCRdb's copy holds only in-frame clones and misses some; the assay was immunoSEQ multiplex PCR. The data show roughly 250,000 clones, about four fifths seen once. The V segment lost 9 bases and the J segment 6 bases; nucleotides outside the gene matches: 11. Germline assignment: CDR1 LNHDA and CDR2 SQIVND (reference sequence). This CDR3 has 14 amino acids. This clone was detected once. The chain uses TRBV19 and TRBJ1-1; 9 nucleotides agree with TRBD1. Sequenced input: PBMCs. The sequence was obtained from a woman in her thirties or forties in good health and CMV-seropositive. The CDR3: CASYDGTGSSEAFF. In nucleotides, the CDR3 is TGTGCCAGCTACGATGGGACAGGGTCTTCTGAAGCTTTCTTT.